The next 29 T cell receptor beta chains were all read from a single sample in a study of T cells in localized non-small cell lung cancer. Produced via immunoSEQ multiplex PCR; TCRdb's table is partial and in-frame only. The sample includes some 40,000 clones, more than 80% of them seen just once. The sequencing used peripheral blood, collected before any cancer treatment. The receptors stem from a female donor of 60 years or more with stage I lung adenocarcinoma.

J is TRBJ1-5 and V is TRBV10-3; D is unresolved. V was trimmed by 2 bases and J by 0 bases, leaving 11 bases between them. The germline gives CDR1 ENHRY, CDR2 SYGVKD. The CDR3 extends over 16 amino acids. The CDR3: CAISEGSYYSNQPQHF. The CDR3, as DNA: TGTGCCATCAGTGAGGGCAGCTACTATAGCAATCAGCCCCAGCATTTT.

This chain links TRBV5-1 with TRBJ2-6; possible D gene TRBD2, 6 bases. V was cut by 3 bases and J by 0 bases, with 7 bases left in between. The germline V gene encodes CDR1 SGHRS and CDR2 YFSETQ. The CDR3 spans 15 residues. The CDR3 reads CASSYGGSGANVLTF. In nucleotides, the CDR3 is TGCGCCAGCAGCTACGGGGGCTCTGGGGCCAACGTCCTGACTTTC.

The chain is built from TRBV4-1 and TRBJ2-6; TRBD1 matches 7 bases. The CDR3 extends over 19 amino acids. The germline gives CDR1 MGHRA, CDR2 YSYEKL. V shed 5 bases and J 1 base; nucleotides not matched to a gene: 14. CDR3 amino acids: CASSSWWGTATSGANVLTF. Here the CDR3 DNA reads TGCGCCAGCAGCAGTTGGTGGGGGACAGCGACATCTGGGGCCAACGTCCTGACTTTC.

This clone is a singleton in its sample. The V gene is TRBV5-6, the J gene TRBJ1-6; a possible D gene is TRBD1 (5 bases). The CDR3 is 15 amino acids. Germline V gene lookup returns CDR1 SGHDT and CDR2 YYEEEE. V lost 0 bases and J 3 bases, leaving 7 bases between the germline ends. This CDR3 is CASSLAGIYNSPLHF. The DNA of the CDR3 is TGTGCCAGCAGCTTGGCAGGGATCTATAATTCACCCCTCCACTTT.

The V call is TRBV28, the J call TRBJ1-2; D may be TRBD1 (5 bases). Germline loops: CDR1 MDHEN, CDR2 SYDVKM. V was shortened by 4 bases and J by 3 bases, with 9 bases between the two germline ends. This CDR3 spans 13 amino acids. The DNA of the CDR3 is TGTGCCAGCAGTTCCAGGGAATACTATGGCTACACCTTC. This sequence encodes CASSSREYYGYTF.

The V and J genes are TRBV10-3 and TRBJ1-1, with a weak D call TRBD1 (6 bases). The CDR3 is made up of 15 amino acids. Trimming took 4 bases from V and 3 from J, leaving 15 bases between them. Germline V CDR1 and CDR2: ENHRY, SYGVKD. DNA for the CDR3: TGTGCCATCAGTGTACAAGGGGCAGGGGACACTGAAGCTTTCTTT. This sequence encodes CAISVQGAGDTEAFF.

This chain uses TRBV5-8 with TRBJ2-2; no clear D gene. Between the trimmed V and J ends, which lost 1 base and 5 bases, there was a span of 9 bases. This CDR3 is 14 amino acids long. CDR1 and CDR2 from the germline V gene are SGHTS and YDEGEE. CDR3 sequence reads: CASSLILATGELFF. The DNA for the CDR3 is TGTGCCAGCAGCTTGATCCTGGCAACCGGGGAGCTGTTTTTT.

This clone was detected once. The junction differs from germline at one of its ends, possibly a read error. This chain connects TRBV7-7 to TRBJ2-7, with TRBD2 matching 11 bases. CDR3 length equals 16 residues. The germline CDR1 and CDR2 sequences are SSHAT and FNYEAQ (reference sequence). The CDR3 loop is CASTATSGEGSKEQYF. CDR3 nucleotide sequence: TGTGCTAGCACCGCGACTAGCGGGGAAGGTTCGAAAGAGCAGTACTTC. The entire variable domain, with the rest obtained from reference TRBV7-7 and TRBJ2-7, is as follows: GAGVSQSPRYKVTKRGQDVTLRCDPISSHATLYWYQQALGQGPEFLTYFNYEAQPDKSGLPSDRFSAERPEGSISTLTIQRTEQRDSAMYRCASTATSGEGSKEQYFGPGTRLTVT.

The V and J genes are TRBV7-9 and TRBJ2-1; 7 bases agree with TRBD1. The J segment lost 5 bases and the V segment lost 5 bases, leaving 9 bases of the junction unmatched. CDR3 size: 15 residues. CDR1 and CDR2 (germline): SEHNR, FQNEAQ (reference sequence). In DNA, the CDR3 is TGTGCCAGCAGCCTAGGGGGCCGGACAAACAATGAGCAGTTCTTC. It yields the protein CASSLGGRTNNEQFF.

The rearrangement joins TRBV20-1 to TRBJ1-1; D remains unclear. This CDR3 has 10 amino acids. The germline CDR1 and CDR2 sequences are DFQATT and SNEGSKA (reference sequence). V shed 7 bases and J shed 10 bases, with 13 bases lying between them. In DNA form, the CDR3 reads TGCAGTGTCTACGCCTGGGGAGCTTTCTTT. Its protein is CSVYAWGAFF.

The CDR3 spells CAISEYGGRTAYGYTF. The CDR3 coding sequence is TGTGCCATCAGTGAGTACGGGGGCCGAACCGCCTATGGCTACACCTTC. The chain recombines TRBV10-3 with TRBJ1-2, with a tentative D call TRBD1 (6 bases). Trimming took 1 base from V and 4 from J, leaving 16 bases between them. The CDR3 has 16 residues. CDR1 ENHRY and CDR2 SYGVKD come from the germline V gene.

The chain has TRBV7-6 and TRBJ2-1; D is ambiguous. The germline V and J ends were trimmed by 5 bases and 2 bases, with 25 bases remaining between them. This CDR3 spans 19 amino acids. Germline lookup yields CDR1 SGHVS and CDR2 FNYEAQ. The CDR3 is CASSRSLSSPRVTYNEQFF. In DNA, the CDR3 is TGTGCCAGCAGCCGGAGTCTCTCGAGTCCCCGGGTTACCTACAATGAGCAGTTCTTC.

The rearrangement uses TRBV6-6 and TRBJ1-1; D unclear. The CDR3 loop spans 15 amino acids. Germline V gene lookup returns CDR1 MNHNY and CDR2 SVGAGI (reference sequence). Trimming took off 10 bases at V and 4 bases at J, with 22 bases between the two ends. The DNA of the CDR3 is TGTGCCACCGGGCCAAGTAGGATGAAGGGCACTGAAGCTTTCTTT. Amino acids: CATGPSRMKGTEAFF.

The V and J genes are TRBV5-1 and TRBJ1-6; the match to TRBD1 covers 9 bases. Per germline, CDR1 SGHRS and CDR2 YFSETQ. Unmatched junction bases numbered 11, after V lost 3 bases and J lost 7 bases. The CDR3 is made up of 17 amino acids. CDR3 loop: CASSWESMGQGNSPLHF. The DNA of the CDR3 is TGCGCCAGCAGCTGGGAGAGTATGGGACAGGGCAATTCACCCCTCCACTTT.

This chain connects TRBV2 to TRBJ1-5; the D is unclear. Germline CDR1 and CDR2: SNHLY and FYNNEI. The CDR3 loop spans 14 amino acids. V was clipped by 7 bases and J by 1 base, with 11 bases between them. The CDR3 DNA reads as TGTGCCAGCAACGAGCTCCTGAGCAATCAGCCCCAGCATTTT. This gives the protein CASNELLSNQPQHF.

The V gene is TRBV6-1, the J gene TRBJ2-1; D gene uncertain. Trimming took 6 bases from V and 5 from J, leaving 17 bases between them. Germline CDR1 reads MNHNS; CDR2 reads SASEGT. The CDR3 loop spans 15 amino acids. CDR3 coding DNA: TGTGCCAGCAGCTGGCCCCCCCGCCCAGACAATGAGCAGTTCTTC. It encodes CASSWPPRPDNEQFF.

The chain carries TRBV2 and TRBJ2-2; a weak D match, TRBD1 (6 bases). Germline assignment: CDR1 SNHLY and CDR2 FYNNEI. The CDR3 sequence is 18 residues long. V lost 6 bases and J 2 bases, leaving 22 bases between the germline ends. The CDR3 nucleotides are TGTGCCAGCAGGGCCGAAGACAGGTTAACATTCAACACCGGGGAGCTGTTTTTT. Encoded protein: CASRAEDRLTFNTGELFF.

The CDR3 bases are TGTGCCAGCTGGAGGGACACTGAAGCTTTCTTT. This codes for CASWRDTEAFF. V and J are TRBV6-5 and TRBJ1-1; no clear D gene. CDR1 MNHEY and CDR2 SVGAGI come from the germline V gene. The germline V and J ends were trimmed by 8 bases and 3 bases, with 7 bases remaining between them. The CDR3 consists of 11 residues.

The chain combines TRBV9 with TRBJ2-7, with TRBD1 matching over 11 bases. Per germline, CDR1 SGDLS and CDR2 YYNGEE. Trimming cost V 3 bases and J 3 bases; bases outside gene matches: 5. This CDR3 has 15 amino acids. The CDR3 coding sequence is TGTGCCAGCAGCGCCCGGACAGGGGGCTTCTACGAGCAGTACTTC. It is translated as CASSARTGGFYEQYF. The full variable domain, its missing parts supplied by reference TRBV9 and TRBJ2-7, is DSGVTQTPKHLITATGQRVTLRCSPRSGDLSVYWYQQSLDQGLQFLIQYYNGEERAKGNILERFSAQQFPDLHSELNLSSLELGDSALYFCASSARTGGFYEQYFGPGTRLTVT.

The V gene is TRBV2, the J gene TRBJ2-7; TRBD1 matches at 7 bases. Germline V gives CDR1 SNHLY, CDR2 FYNNEI. The CDR3 has 13 amino acids. V gave up 7 bases and J gave up 3 bases; unmatched junction bases: 6. The CDR3 bases are TGTGCCAGCACTAGGGGGCCCCTCTACGAGCAGTACGTC. Translated: CASTRGPLYEQYV.

This sequence joins TRBV28 and TRBJ1-1; 7 nucleotides match TRBD1. The germline V gene has CDR1 MDHEN and CDR2 SYDVKM. CDR3 size: 15 residues. V shed 7 bases and J 4 bases; nucleotides not matched to a gene: 12. The CDR3 sequence: CASIRGGPILTEAFF. The CDR3 DNA sequence: TGTGCCAGCATCAGGGGGGGGCCAATTCTCACTGAAGCTTTCTTT.

This chain uses TRBV13 with TRBJ1-2, with D hard to call. Trimming left V 0 bases short and J 4 bases short, with 12 bases between. The CDR3 has 15 amino acids. Germline values: CDR1 PRHDT, CDR2 FYEKMQ (reference sequence). The CDR3: CASSLGTSVGYGYTF. CDR3 in DNA: TGTGCCAGCAGCTTAGGGACGTCGGTGGGCTATGGCTACACCTTC.

The chain employs TRBV19 and TRBJ1-1, with a weak D call TRBD1 (5 bases). V lost 4 bases, J lost 7 bases, and 13 bases lay in between. The germline CDR1 and CDR2 sequences are LNHDA and SQIVND (reference sequence). This CDR3 contains 13 residues. CDR3 nucleotide sequence: TGTGCCAGTAGTAGGGGACGGAATTTTGAAGCTTTCTTT. Encoded protein: CASSRGRNFEAFF.

V and J are TRBV7-6 and TRBJ1-6; the D is unclear. V was cut by 1 base and J by 0 bases, with 4 bases left in between. Per germline, CDR1 SGHVS and CDR2 FNYEAQ. The CDR3 totals 15 residues. CDR3 in DNA: TGTGCCAGCAGCTTAGGAGGCTCCTATAATTCACCCCTCCACTTT. Translation: CASSLGGSYNSPLHF.

The V and J genes are TRBV30 and TRBJ1-6; D remains unclear. V lost 0 bases and J 12 bases, leaving 6 bases between the germline ends. This CDR3 spans 11 amino acids. Per germline, CDR1 GTSNPN and CDR2 SVGIG (reference sequence). The CDR3 nucleotides are TGTGCCTGGAGTGTACGGGGACCCCTCCACTTT. Encoded protein: CAWSVRGPLHF.

DNA of the CDR3: TGCAGCGTTGAGGCTAGCGGGGGGAGCACAGATACGCAGTATTTT. It specifies CSVEASGGSTDTQYF. This rearrangement joins TRBV29-1 to TRBJ2-3; 11 bases fit TRBD2. CDR1 SQVTM and CDR2 ANQGSEA come from the germline V gene. This CDR3 has 15 residues. V gave up 3 bases and J gave up 0 bases; unmatched junction bases: 2.

The chain recombines TRBV7-2 with TRBJ2-5; 14 bases match TRBD2. Germline CDR1 is SGHTA and CDR2 is FQGNSA. The V segment lost 4 bases and the J segment 4 bases; nucleotides outside the gene matches: 2. This CDR3 is 15 amino acids long. The CDR3 bases are TGTGCCAGCAGCTCAGGACTAGCGGGGGGAGAGACCCAGTACTTC. Translation: CASSSGLAGGETQYF.

V usage is TRBV7-3 and J usage is TRBJ2-3; 11 positions match TRBD2. The CDR3 runs 17 residues. Trimming took 5 bases from V and 5 from J; bases not matched to a gene: 12. Germline CDR1 SGHTA, CDR2 FQGTGA. The CDR3 region is CASSPLSSGGARDTQYF. The CDR3 DNA follows: TGTGCCAGCAGCCCCTTGAGTAGCGGGGGGGCGAGAGATACGCAGTATTTT.

The chain has TRBV18 and TRBJ2-7; 9 bases line up with TRBD1. The CDR3 length is 16 residues. Germline V gene data show CDR1 as KGHSH and CDR2 as LQKENI. Trimming cost V 4 bases and J 3 bases; bases outside gene matches: 10. The chain's CDR3 is CASSLSGTGIYYEQYV. The DNA for the CDR3 is TGTGCCAGCTCACTTTCCGGGACAGGGATCTACTACGAGCAGTACGTC.